This T cell receptor (beta chain) was documented in a study of blood T cell repertoires in COVID-19 (dated by TCRdb to the early 2020s). For the wider study: Samples covering the acute and convalescent phases of COVID-19 were provided by collaborators in the United States, Italy and Spain. Samples were obtained from the ongoing ImmuneRACE study (first 160 participants) and from roughly 1,300 subjects provided by 6 global collaborators. The repertoires were released in a freely available public database intended as a resource for research on the immune response to SARS-CoV-2. The prospective study material was composed of cDNA or gDNA derived from T cells, B-cell-depleted T cells, or PBMCs. The dataset comprised deeply sampled blood TCRbeta repertoires from subjects exposed to, actively infected with, or recovered from COVID-19. Sample metadata almost always included a de-identified subject ID, COVID-19 status, age in years and sex. Where HLA class I and class II types were available, the types were taken from metadata supplied by the sample provider, not from assay-based typing.

About this clone itself: No antigen is known for it. Base qualities are not at hand, and no much larger clone is one base apart.

Collaborating institutions collected whole blood in K2EDTA tubes following their own protocols. For TCRbeta analysis, collaborator samples were shipped as frozen whole blood, as isolated PBMCs, or as DNA extracted from either sample type. TCRbeta CDR3 regions were amplified from genomic DNA using the immunoSEQ Assay, a bias-controlled multiplex PCR. In the authors' own workflow: The number of nucleated cells in each sample was estimated from the amplification of reference gene primers within the assay. To quantify the absolute abundance of each unique TCRbeta CDR3 rearrangement, sequence reads were collapsed and filtered. For each sample, productive Simpson clonality was calculated as the square root of Simpson's diversity index over productive rearrangements. The table was pulled from immuneACCESS by TCRdb, which kept in-frame rearrangements only. Such tables lose some clones; where checked, under half of the loss comes from unresolved V genes, and the rest has no known cause. V and J calls plus clone size are reproduced from that table; the DNA served to infer D and trimming. The sample table holds around 120,000 clones, of which roughly 79% were seen once. 20% to 25% of the sample belongs to the ten largest clones.

General study outcomes and caveats: The amount of clinical and demographic metadata varied by source and participant and was provided uncurated.

This sequence originates from a human donor in a cohort sampled during active COVID-19. What was sequenced was peripheral blood.

The nucleotide sequence reads as follows: TGTGCCAGCAGTTTTTCCCTCGCAGGGGGCTTTAATGAAAAACTGTTTTTT. It specifies CASSFSLAGGFNEKLFF. Here the chain combines TRBV27 and TRBJ1-4, with 8 middle bases fitting TRBD1. CDR1 and CDR2 are drawn from the germline V gene (reference sequence): MNHEY, SMNVEV. From V the trimming removes 3 bases and from J it removes 4 bases, while the gene matches leave 10 bases of the junction unaccounted for. Including cysteine and phenylalanine, the CDR3 has 17 amino acids. The CDR3 DNA has 51 bases and is translated from base 1.